This entry is about one TCR beta chain. Its matching antigen is unknown. Trimming removed 3 bases at V and 0 bases at J, with 12 bases between. Germline values: CDR1 SGHTA, CDR2 FQGNSA. This CDR3 has 16 residues. Once graft tissue had been processed, intraepithelial and lamina propria lymphocytes were released. The protocol was immunoSEQ multiplex PCR, while the TCRdb copy is restricted to in-frame clones and leaves out a portion. Of just under 20,000 clones in the sample, approximately 79% were seen once. The sample originates from a study of graft-versus-host responses after intestinal transplantation. As for the study in general: Each recipient received anti-thymocyte globulin induction, then tacrolimus and steroids for approximately three years.

Study results and limitations: Peak levels of circulating GvH clones tracked with early post-transplant HvG declines. Some GvH clones appeared in ileal mucosa or blood before recipient bone marrow.

This receptor was obtained from a human patient who received an intestinal transplant, so some T cells may come from the graft donor. Sequencing was performed on ileum tissue, taken approximately 3 weeks after intestinal transplant. This chain uses TRBV7-2 with TRBJ1-5, with D possibly matching TRBD1 (5 bases). As DNA, the CDR3 is TGTGCCAGCAGCTTGGGGGGTTATAATAGCAATCAGCCCCAGCATTTT. The encoded protein is CASSLGGYNSNQPQHF.